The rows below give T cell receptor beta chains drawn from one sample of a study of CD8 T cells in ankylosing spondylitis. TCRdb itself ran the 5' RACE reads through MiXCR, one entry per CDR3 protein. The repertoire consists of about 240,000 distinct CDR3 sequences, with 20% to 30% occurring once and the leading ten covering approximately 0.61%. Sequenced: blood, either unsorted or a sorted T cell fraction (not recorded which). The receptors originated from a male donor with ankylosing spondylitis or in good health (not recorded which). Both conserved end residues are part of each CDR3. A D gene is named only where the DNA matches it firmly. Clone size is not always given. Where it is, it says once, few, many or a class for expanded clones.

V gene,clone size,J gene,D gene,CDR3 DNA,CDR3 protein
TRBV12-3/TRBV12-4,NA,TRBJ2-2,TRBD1,TGTGCCAGCAGTTTAGGAGGGGGCGGGACCGGGGAGCTGTTTTTT,CASSLGGGGTGELFF
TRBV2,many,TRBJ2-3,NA,TGTGCCAGCAGCAACCCCGGATTACCCGAATCGCAGTATTTT,CASSNPGLPESQYF
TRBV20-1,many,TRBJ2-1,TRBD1,TGCAGTGCTGTGGACAGGGGGAGCAATGAGCAGTTCTTC,CSAVDRGSNEQFF
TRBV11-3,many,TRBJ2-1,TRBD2,TGTGCCAGCAGCTTATACTTCCTAGCGGGGTACAATGAGCAGTTCTTC,CASSLYFLAGYNEQFF
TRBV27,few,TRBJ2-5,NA,TGTGCCACCGCAGCGTGGGGGAAAGAGACCCAGTACTTC,CATAAWGKETQYF
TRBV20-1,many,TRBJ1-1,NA,TGCAGTGCTAACCACAGGAACCTCGTGGAAGCTTTCTTT,CSANHRNLVEAFF
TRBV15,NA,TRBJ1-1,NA,TGTGCCACCAGCACCCTAGGAGGGGGGAAGGCTTTCTTT,CATSTLGGGKAFF
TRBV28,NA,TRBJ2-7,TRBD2,TGTGCCAGCAGTTCGACTAGCGGATTTCGGCCCTACGAGCAGTACTTC,CASSSTSGFRPYEQYF
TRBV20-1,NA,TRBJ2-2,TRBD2,TGCAGTGCTAGGCCGGGACTAGCGGGGGGCGGGGAGCTGTTTTTT,CSARPGLAGGGELFF
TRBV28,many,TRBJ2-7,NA,TGTGCCAGCAGTTTGGGTGGGGCAGGGAGCTACGAGCAGTACTTC,CASSLGGAGSYEQYF
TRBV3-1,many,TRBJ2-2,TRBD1,TGTGCCAGCAGACCTACAGGGGCGAACACCGGGGAGCTGTTTTTT,CASRPTGANTGELFF
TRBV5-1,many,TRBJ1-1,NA,TGCGCCAGCAGCCCCACCGGGACACCAAACACTGAAGCTTTCTTT,CASSPTGTPNTEAFF
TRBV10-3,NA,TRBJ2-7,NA,TGTGCCATCAGTGTGGGGGCCTACGAGCAGTACTTC,CAISVGAYEQYF
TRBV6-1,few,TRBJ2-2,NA,TGTGCCAGCATTGGGCAGGGCGGTGTCCCCCCCGGGGAGCTGTTTTTT,CASIGQGGVPPGELFF
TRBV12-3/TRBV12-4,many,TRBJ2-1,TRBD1,TGTGCCAGCAGATTACAGGGGTACAATGAGCAGTTCTTC,CASRLQGYNEQFF
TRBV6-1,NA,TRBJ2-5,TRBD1,TGTGCCAGCACCGCCGGGACAGGGATACAAGAGACCCAGTACTTC,CASTAGTGIQETQYF
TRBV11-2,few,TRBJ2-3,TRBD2,TGTGCCAGCAGCTTAGTCCCCTGGACTAGCGGGGGTGTAGATACGCAGTATTTT,CASSLVPWTSGGVDTQYF
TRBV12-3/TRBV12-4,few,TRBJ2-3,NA,TGTGCCAGCAGTTTAACAGGGTTGGGTCTGACAGATACGCAGTATTTT,CASSLTGLGLTDTQYF
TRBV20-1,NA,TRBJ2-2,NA,TGCAGTGCTACCTCAGGGAAGGGGGCCGGGGAGCTGTTTTTT,CSATSGKGAGELFF